This T cell receptor beta chain was recorded in a study of shared clonotypes between healthy human individuals. The study ran the assay at deep level. This table comes from immunoSEQ multiplex PCR, and its TCRdb copy is limited to in-frame clones, with some not included. The data contain 2 million to 2.5 million clones, around 93% of them singletons. A remark on this clone: Different DNA sequences within this sample yield the same CDR3.

Terminally differentiated effector memory CD45RA+ cells were left out of the naive CD8 fraction, which was CD45RO-negative and positively selected for CCR7. The V gene's germline CDR1 is MNHEY and CDR2 SVGAGI. V lost 2 bases and J 7 bases, leaving 9 bases between the germline ends. This CDR3 has 12 residues. Sequenced: naive CD8+ T cells from PBMCs. The receptor's source is a man younger than 30 in good health. Some clones in this sample may be carry-over from other donors' samples. The genes are TRBV6-5 and TRBJ2-7; D not resolved. CDR3 DNA sequence: TGTGCCAGCAGTTACATGGGCGCAGAGCAGTACTTC. Protein product: CASSYMGAEQYF.